These T cell receptor beta chains were read from a single sample in a study of regulatory T cells in long-lasting Graves disease. TCRdb independently ran MiXCR on the multiplex PCR reads; one entry per CDR3 protein. The repertoire includes 440,000 or so distinct CDR3 sequences, 15% of them detected once, and 16% sits in the top ten. This sample was shared with a second study, whose subject was T cells in Graves' hyperthyroidism and ophthalmopathy.

The sample was peripheral blood mononuclear cells (PBMCs), taken at new diagnosis, from a patient treated with antithyroid drugs. Receptor source: a woman aged 25-40 years with Graves disease. Both conserved end residues are part of each CDR3. D genes are given only for firm matches. Some rows have no size entry. The others give once, few or many, or a class for an expanded clone.

clone_size	j_call	v_call	d_call	cdr3_aa	cdr3_nt
-	TRBJ2-2	TRBV5-1	TRBD1	CASSPLPWTGDNGELFF	TGCGCCAGCAGCCCCTTGCCCTGGACAGGGGATAACGGGGAGCTGTTTTTT
few	TRBJ2-3	TRBV19	TRBD2	CASSIEAGVGGTDTQYF	TGTGCCAGTAGTATTGAAGCGGGAGTAGGTGGCACAGATACGCAGTATTTT
-	TRBJ1-2	TRBV9	TRBD1	CASNRQGGGYTF	TGTGCCAGCAACCGACAGGGGGGTGGCTACACCTTC
many	TRBJ1-4	TRBV7-8	-	CASRTPGGAEKLFF	TGTGCCAGCAGAACCCCCGGGGGGGCTGAAAAACTGTTTTTT
many	TRBJ1-2	TRBV27	TRBD1	CASSPSQGDGIYYGYTF	TGTGCCAGCAGTCCATCCCAGGGGGACGGCATTTATTATGGCTACACCTTC
many	TRBJ2-7	TRBV11-2	-	CASSPRVQRLRETYEQYF	TGTGCCAGCAGCCCGCGGGTTCAGAGGCTCCGTGAGACCTACGAGCAGTACTTC
many	TRBJ2-1	TRBV20-1	-	CSAREGLNSPNEQFF	TGCAGTGCTAGAGAGGGACTTAACAGTCCCAATGAGCAGTTCTTC
few	TRBJ2-1	TRBV9	TRBD2	CASSGGMRGGGYNEQFF	TGTGCCAGCAGCGGAGGGATGCGGGGGGGAGGGTACAATGAGCAGTTCTTC
many	TRBJ2-1	TRBV7-8	-	CASSSLRTDNNEQFF	TGTGCCAGCAGCTCACTCAGGACAGACAACAATGAGCAGTTCTTC
many	TRBJ1-5	TRBV3-1	-	CASSPDGYQPQHF	TGTGCCAGCAGCCCGGACGGCTATCAGCCCCAGCATTTT
many	TRBJ2-1	TRBV28	TRBD2	CASSPRGADLLPYNEQFF	TGTGCCAGCAGCCCGCGGGGGGCAGACCTCTTACCCTACAATGAGCAGTTCTTC
-	TRBJ2-1	TRBV9	-	CACSVSGGEQFF	TGTGCCTGCAGCGTTTCGGGCGGGGAGCAGTTCTTC
many	TRBJ2-2	TRBV20-1	-	CSASLSRRASGELFF	TGCAGTGCATCGCTTTCGAGGCGGGCGTCCGGGGAGCTGTTTTTT
few	TRBJ2-5	TRBV4-1	-	CASSQVSQQETQYF	TGCGCCAGCAGCCAAGTGAGTCAGCAAGAGACCCAGTACTTC
many	TRBJ2-1	TRBV7-2	TRBD2	CASSLAWGGTGNEQFF	TGTGCCAGCAGCTTAGCCTGGGGGGGGACCGGCAATGAGCAGTTCTTC
few	TRBJ2-7	TRBV27	TRBD2	CASSYGPPSGAYEQYF	TGTGCCAGCAGCTACGGGCCCCCTAGCGGGGCCTACGAGCAGTACTTC
many	TRBJ1-1	TRBV30	-	CALGDTEAFF	TGTGCCCTGGGAGACACTGAAGCTTTCTTT
few	TRBJ2-7	TRBV12-3/TRBV12-4	TRBD2	CASSRSSGHSYEQYF	TGTGCCAGCAGCCGATCTAGCGGTCACTCCTACGAGCAGTACTTC
-	TRBJ1-2	TRBV19	TRBD1	CASSWTGDYGYTF	TGTGCCAGTAGCTGGACAGGGGACTATGGCTACACCTTC
many	TRBJ2-7	TRBV28	-	CASSFTWQGRQEQYF	TGTGCCAGCAGTTTCACCTGGCAGGGGCGTCAGGAGCAGTACTTC
-	TRBJ1-2	TRBV24-1	-	CASDLGQLTNYGYTF	TGTGCCTCGGACCTTGGACAGCTAACTAACTATGGCTACACCTTC
-	TRBJ2-3	TRBV5-1	TRBD1	CASSWGQGPADTQYF	TGTGCCAGCAGCTGGGGACAGGGGCCCGCAGATACGCAGTATTTT
few	TRBJ2-4	TRBV6-1	-	CASQAVWELIAKNIQYF	TGTGCCAGCCAAGCAGTGTGGGAGTTGATAGCCAAAAACATTCAGTACTTC
many	TRBJ2-7	TRBV27	TRBD1	CASSLLGQDSYEQYF	TGTGCCAGCAGTTTACTTGGACAGGACTCCTACGAGCAGTACTTC
many	TRBJ1-2	TRBV3-1	-	CASSQKQGNYGYTF	TGTGCCAGCAGCCAAAAACAGGGCAACTATGGCTACACCTTC
many	TRBJ2-2	TRBV2	TRBD2	CASSDSREVGGELFF	TGTGCCAGCAGTGACTCGCGGGAGGTAGGCGGGGAGCTGTTTTTT
few	TRBJ2-2	TRBV6-1	-	CASSVQGQNTGELFF	TGTGCCAGCAGTGTGCAGGGGCAGAACACCGGGGAGCTGTTTTTT
few	TRBJ2-2	TRBV2	TRBD2	CASSDRLAGSNTGELFF	TGTGCCAGCAGTGATAGACTAGCGGGATCGAACACCGGGGAGCTGTTTTTT
many	TRBJ2-7	TRBV11-3	-	CASSPGGGGDEQYF	TGTGCCAGCAGCCCCGGGGGCGGGGGTGACGAGCAGTACTTC